The 5 T cell receptor beta chains reported below all come from one sample, sequenced in a study of blood T cell repertoires in COVID-19. Generated by immunoSEQ multiplex PCR, the TCRdb table keeps only in-frame clones and is missing some. This table has about 220,000 clones, around 86% appearing once. Sequences were obtained from peripheral blood. All receptors come from a human donor in a cohort sampled during active COVID-19.

This chain uses TRBV7-3 with TRBJ2-7; D unresolved. The V gene's germline CDR1 is SGHTA and CDR2 FQGTGA. The V gene lost 5 bases and the J gene lost 2 bases, with 13 bases spanning the gap. The CDR3 contains 14 residues. CDR3 region: CASSGQLWPYEQYF. The CDR3 nucleotides are TGTGCCAGCAGCGGCCAATTGTGGCCCTACGAGCAGTACTTC.

The genes are TRBV5-5 and TRBJ1-1; D is ambiguous. The V and J ends lost 3 bases and 11 bases respectively, with 11 bases between them. Germline V lookup: CDR1 SGHKS, CDR2 YYEKEE (reference sequence). CDR3 length equals 11 residues. The CDR3 loop reads CASSSSFGAFF. The CDR3 DNA follows: TGTGCCAGCAGCTCGAGTTTCGGTGCTTTCTTT.

The chain links TRBV15 to TRBJ1-3; no reliable D call. CDR3 length: 15 residues. Trimming pared 1 base from V and 5 bases from J, leaving 12 bases between. Germline lookup yields CDR1 LNHNV and CDR2 YYDKDF (reference sequence). CDR3 amino acids: CATSRGGNLRNTIYF. The CDR3 bases are TGTGCCACCAGCAGAGGAGGGAATTTACGAAACACCATATATTTT.

The CDR3 loop is CATSDSGHTLDIQYF. DNA of the CDR3: TGTGCCACCAGTGATTCAGGACACACCTTGGACATTCAGTACTTC. The rearrangement links TRBV24-1 to TRBJ2-4; maybe TRBD1 (5 bases). CDR3 length equals 15 residues. Germline V lookup: CDR1 KGHDR, CDR2 SFDVKD. V lost 2 bases and J 8 bases, leaving 15 bases between the germline ends.

This clone showed up just a few times. The genes are TRBV7-3 and TRBJ1-1; D possibly corresponds to TRBD1 (6 bases). This CDR3 region has 14 residues. V shed 4 bases and J shed 5 bases, with 14 bases lying between them. In germline, CDR1 is SGHTA, CDR2 FQGTGA. The CDR3 loop reads CASSSQGIGTEAFF. CDR3 nucleotide sequence: TGTGCCAGCAGCTCACAGGGAATTGGAACTGAAGCTTTCTTT.